This T cell receptor (beta chain) was identified during a study of control samples from healthy donors and cancer patients. The CDR3 runs 16 residues. The V end was cut by 4 bases, the J end by 1 base, with 17 bases between. Germline CDR1 and CDR2: SGHRS and YFSETQ. This table comes from immunoSEQ multiplex PCR, and its TCRdb copy is limited to in-frame clones, with some not included. The data contain about 100,000 clones, more than 80% of them singletons. The sequence was collected from a man aged 18 to 29 in good health. The V gene is TRBV5-1, the J gene TRBJ1-1; TRBD1 might be the D (6 bases). Input material: blood. CDR3 residues: CASSLDSHPSNTEAFF. The CDR3 DNA is TGCGCCAGCAGCCTGGACAGCCACCCCTCGAACACTGAAGCTTTCTTT.